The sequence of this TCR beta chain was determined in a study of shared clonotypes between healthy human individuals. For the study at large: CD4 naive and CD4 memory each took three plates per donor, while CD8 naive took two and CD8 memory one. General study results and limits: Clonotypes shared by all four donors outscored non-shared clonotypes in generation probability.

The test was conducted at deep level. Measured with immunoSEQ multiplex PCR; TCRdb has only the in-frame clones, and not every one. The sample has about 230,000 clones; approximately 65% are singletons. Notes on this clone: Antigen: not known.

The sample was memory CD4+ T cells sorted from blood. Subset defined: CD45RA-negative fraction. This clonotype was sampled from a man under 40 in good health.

In nucleotides, the CDR3 is TGTGCCAGCAGCTTGGCCGGGGCATCTGGGGCCAACGTCCTGACTTTC. This translates into CASSLAGASGANVLTF. The chain couples TRBV5-5 to TRBJ2-6; tentatively, D is TRBD1 or TRBD2 (5 bases each). Deletions cut 0 bases from V and 1 base from J, with 8 bases between. CDR1 and CDR2 (germline): SGHKS, YYEKEE (reference sequence). CDR3 length: 16 amino acids. The variable domain in full, completed from reference TRBV5-5 and TRBJ2-6, reads DAGVTQSPTHLIKTRGQQVTLRCSPISGHKSVSWYQQVLGQGPQFIFQYYEKEERGRGNFPDRFSARQFPNYSSELNVNALLLGDSALYLCASSLAGASGANVLTFGAGSRLTVL.